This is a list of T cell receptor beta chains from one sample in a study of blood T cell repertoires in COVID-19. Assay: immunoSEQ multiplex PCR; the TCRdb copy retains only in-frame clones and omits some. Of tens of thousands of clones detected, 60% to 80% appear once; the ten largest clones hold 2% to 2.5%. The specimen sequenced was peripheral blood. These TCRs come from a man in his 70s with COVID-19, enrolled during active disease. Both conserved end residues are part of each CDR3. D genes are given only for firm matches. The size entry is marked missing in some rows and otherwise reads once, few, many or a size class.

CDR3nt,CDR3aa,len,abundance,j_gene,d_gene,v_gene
TGTGCCAGCACTCCGGGGGCGGGAGCCGCCTACGAGCAGTACTTC,CASTPGAGAAYEQYF,15,NA,TRBJ2-7,NA,TRBV28
TGTGCCAGCTCACCCAGAGGACTGGCGGAGACCCAGTACTTC,CASSPRGLAETQYF,14,NA,TRBJ2-5,NA,TRBV18
TGTGCCAGCAGCTTTGAGCGGGAGGAGTCCTACGAGCAGTACTTC,CASSFEREESYEQYF,15,NA,TRBJ2-7,TRBD2,TRBV5-4
TGTGCCAGCAGCCTATACCGACAGGGGAGAGGCTACACCTTC,CASSLYRQGRGYTF,14,many,TRBJ1-2,TRBD1,TRBV7-9
TGTGCCAGTAGTAGTTGGCGACAGGGGGCTAAGGGCTACACCTTC,CASSSWRQGAKGYTF,15,NA,TRBJ1-2,TRBD1,TRBV19
TGCGCCAGCAGCCCTGGGACTAGCCGATATGAGCAGTTCTTC,CASSPGTSRYEQFF,14,NA,TRBJ2-1,TRBD2,TRBV5-1
TGCGCCAGCAGCACGGACAGGGGTGGAAACACCATATATTTT,CASSTDRGGNTIYF,14,NA,TRBJ1-3,TRBD1,TRBV5-1
TGTGCCACCAGTGATCCCCGGGGAGCCGGTAACTACAATGAGCAGTTCTTC,CATSDPRGAGNYNEQFF,17,NA,TRBJ2-1,NA,TRBV24-1
TGCGCCAGCAGCTTGGGCAGGGGAAGGGAATCACCCCTCCACTTT,CASSLGRGRESPLHF,15,NA,TRBJ1-6,NA,TRBV5-1
TGTGCCAGCTCACTGCCGGGGACTAACTATGGCTACACCTTC,CASSLPGTNYGYTF,14,once,TRBJ1-2,NA,TRBV18
TGTGCCAGCAGCCAGGGACAGGACGACACTGAAGCTTTCTTT,CASSQGQDDTEAFF,14,NA,TRBJ1-1,TRBD1,TRBV7-9
TGTGCCAGCAGTGAACAGGGGGGCTCCTACAATGAGCAGTTCTTC,CASSEQGGSYNEQFF,15,NA,TRBJ2-1,NA,TRBV25-1
TGTGCCAGCAGTTACATGGCTGGGGAGCTGTTTTTT,CASSYMAGELFF,12,NA,TRBJ2-2,NA,TRBV6-5
TGCGCCAGCAGCCAAGATGGGACTAGCGGGAGCTTCGGAGGCGAGCAGTACTTC,CASSQDGTSGSFGGEQYF,18,NA,TRBJ2-7,TRBD2,TRBV4-1
TGTGCCAGCTCAGTTCTAGCGGAAATGAACACTGAAGCTTTCTTT,CASSVLAEMNTEAFF,15,NA,TRBJ1-1,NA,TRBV18
TGCGCCAGCAGCCAGGGGCAGGAGAGCTCCTACGAGCAGTACTTC,CASSQGQESSYEQYF,15,NA,TRBJ2-7,NA,TRBV5-1
TGTGCCAGCAGTTTAGGGCAGTACAATGAGCAGTTCTTC,CASSLGQYNEQFF,13,NA,TRBJ2-1,NA,TRBV27
TGTGCCAGCAGCCTACAGTTCGTCCAAACAGATACGCAGTATTTT,CASSLQFVQTDTQYF,15,NA,TRBJ2-3,NA,TRBV4-2
TGTGCCAGCAGCTTAGCGCTCGGGGAGCCTAGCTACGAGCAGTACTTC,CASSLALGEPSYEQYF,16,NA,TRBJ2-7,NA,TRBV11-1
TGTGCCAGCAGTTCAGCCCAGGGGACTACCGGATACTACGAGCAGTACTTC,CASSSAQGTTGYYEQYF,17,once,TRBJ2-7,NA,TRBV27
TGTGCCAGCAGCTTAGACAGAAATCAGCCCCAGCATTTT,CASSLDRNQPQHF,13,NA,TRBJ1-5,NA,TRBV7-8
TGTGCCAGCAGCTCCGTCGCGGAAGCCTACGAGCAGTACTTC,CASSSVAEAYEQYF,14,few,TRBJ2-7,NA,TRBV7-2
TGTGCCAGCAGCCAAGGTTTAACCGGGACAGGGGCGATGTACGAGCAGTACTTC,CASSQGLTGTGAMYEQYF,18,NA,TRBJ2-7,TRBD1,TRBV4-2